Sequencing of this T cell receptor (beta chain) was carried out in a study of lymphopenia after photon versus proton radiotherapy. Regarding the study as a whole: Larger post-nadir TCR diversity loss correlated inversely with survival in deceased patients. Relative stability marked proton patients; photon patients lost diversity and naive cells. Survival link was tested only in deceased patients; proton benefit remains a possibility.

This CDR3 is 14 amino acids long. The germline V gene has CDR1 SEHNR and CDR2 FQNEAQ (reference sequence). Trimming removed 2 bases at V and 5 bases at J, with 12 bases between. Some clones are missing from TCRdb's copy, which holds only in-frame ones; the method was immunoSEQ multiplex PCR. The data hold 65,000 to 90,000 clones, with around 92% observed a single time. This clone has just one count. Its antigen remains unidentified. This rearrangement joins TRBV7-9 to TRBJ1-1, with D tentatively TRBD1 (5 bases). The source was peripheral blood, collected from a patient treated with photon-based radiotherapy. The receptor was isolated from a woman aged 40 to 50 with cholangiocarcinoma. The CDR3, as DNA: TGTGCCAGCAGCTTAACGGGTGGGGGGACTGAAGCTTTCTTT. It specifies CASSLTGGGTEAFF.